These 3 T cell receptor beta chains came from one sample sequenced in a study of post-analysis software for immune sequencing data. Study-wide points: TRBV5-6, TRBV5-1 and TRBV20-1 belonged to a set of a few TRBV segments that were more frequent in patients than controls.

The TCR beta cDNA libraries carried unique molecular identifiers. TCRdb analysed the PCR reads with MiXCR anew, one entry per CDR3 protein. The sample includes hundreds of thousands of distinct CDR3 sequences, about 50% of them seen just once. These receptors lack a known antigen. The material sequenced was blood. These TCRs come from a girl aged 5-17 years with multiple sclerosis.

The gene calls are TRBV5-1 and TRBJ2-7; D may be TRBD1 (5 bases). Trimming removed 1 base at V and 1 base at J, with 15 bases between. The CDR3 length is 16 residues. CDR1 is SGHRS, CDR2 YFSETQ, per germline. As DNA, the CDR3 is TGCGCCAGCAGCTTGCCCCGGCCGGACACGTCCTACGAGCAGTACTTC. This codes for CASSLPRPDTSYEQYF.

The genes are TRBV12-3 or TRBV12-4 and TRBJ2-2, with D possibly TRBD2 on 6 matching bases. Trimming shortened V by 6 bases and J by 1 base, and 9 bases separated the two germline ends. There are 14 residues in the CDR3. As DNA, the CDR3 is TGTGCCAGCAGGACTAGGTGGAACACCGGGGAGCTGTTTTTT. Protein product: CASRTRWNTGELFF.

The chain uses TRBV21-1 and TRBJ2-5; TRBD1 is the table's D call and was not checked against the DNA. TRBV21-1 is labeled a pseudogene. The CDR3 is made up of 15 amino acids. The chain's CDR3 is CASSSNRGPGETQYF. CDR3 sequence (DNA): TGTGCCAGCAGCTCCAACAGGGGGCCGGGGGAGACCCAGTACTTC.